The 29 T cell receptor beta chains below all came from one sample that was sequenced in a study of OX40 agonist ivuxolimab in advanced cancers. TCRdb's copy holds only in-frame clones and misses some; the assay was immunoSEQ multiplex PCR. The sample comprises around 84,000 clones, roughly 90% of which are singletons, and around 0.19% rests with the top ten. Sequenced here: CD4+ or CD8+ T cells sorted from blood, sampled in a trial of the OX40 agonist ivuxolimab. These receptors all come from an adult with an advanced solid tumor such as melanoma, head and neck, liver or kidney cancer.

The chain is built from TRBV5-1 and TRBJ1-1; D might be TRBD1 (5 bases). This CDR3 comprises 15 residues. Germline assignment: CDR1 SGHRS and CDR2 YFSETQ. V was cut by 2 bases and J by 1 base, with 12 bases left in between. The DNA of the CDR3 is TGCGCCAGCAGCTTAGACGGGACGGGGAACACTGAAGCTTTCTTT. Encoded protein: CASSLDGTGNTEAFF.

DNA for the CDR3: TGCGCCAGCAACCTTCGGGGCGACAGGGTAGAGACCCAGTACTTC. It codes for CASNLRGDRVETQYF. The chain has TRBV5-1 and TRBJ2-5; 7 bases line up with TRBD1. Germline CDR1 is SGHRS and CDR2 is YFSETQ. CDR3 length: 15 residues. J lost 4 bases, V lost 6 bases, and 12 bases had no gene match.

V gene TRBV6-4 combines with J gene TRBJ2-1; 10 bases match TRBD2. Germline assignment: CDR1 MRHNA and CDR2 SNTAGT. V shed 5 bases, J shed 3 bases, and the junction held 7 bases outside the gene matches. This CDR3 is 16 amino acids long. The CDR3 region is CASSPSGGGNYNEQFF. The DNA of the CDR3 is TGTGCCAGCAGTCCCAGCGGGGGGGGAAACTACAATGAGCAGTTCTTC.

The genes are TRBV7-8 and TRBJ2-7, with D possibly being TRBD1 (6 bases). V dropped 2 bases and J dropped 0 bases, with 14 bases sitting between them. Per germline, CDR1 SGHVS and CDR2 FQNEAQ. There are 16 residues in the CDR3. Written as DNA, the CDR3 is TGTGCCAGCAGCTTAAGTTTTGGCAGGGGCTCCTACGAGCAGTACTTC. This codes for CASSLSFGRGSYEQYF.

The chain carries TRBV28 and TRBJ1-5, with 11 bases that match TRBD1. The CDR3 length is 16 residues. Trimming took 1 base from V and 7 from J; bases not matched to a gene: 6. The germline CDR1 and CDR2 sequences are MDHEN and SYDVKM. CDR3 loop: CASSLLGQGVRQPQHF. The CDR3 region has the DNA TGTGCCAGCAGTTTATTGGGACAGGGGGTCCGGCAGCCCCAGCATTTT.

The CDR3: CASSIVTNEKLFF. In DNA, the CDR3 is TGTGCCAGTAGTATAGTTACTAATGAAAAACTGTTTTTT. The V call is TRBV19, the J call TRBJ1-4; the D is unclear. V was clipped by 1 base and J by 2 bases, with 2 bases between them. The CDR3 loop spans 13 amino acids. CDR1 and CDR2 from the germline V gene are LNHDA and SQIVND (reference sequence).

The chain uses TRBV2 and TRBJ2-3; TRBD1 matches at 12 bases. V dropped 6 bases and J dropped 2; count of bases not matched to a gene: 15. The CDR3 runs to 19 residues. Germline-derived CDR1 and CDR2 are SNHLY and FYNNEI. DNA of the CDR3: TGTGCCAGCAGGAAGGGACAGGGGGCCCTCCTCACAACCACAGATACGCAGTATTTT. Protein product: CASRKGQGALLTTTDTQYF.

The rearrangement joins TRBV28 to TRBJ1-1; no definite D call. Trimming removed 4 bases at V and 10 bases at J, with 10 bases between. Germline loops: CDR1 MDHEN, CDR2 SYDVKM. The CDR3 has 11 amino acids. The CDR3 sequence: CASSSVHLAFF. Here the CDR3 DNA reads TGTGCCAGCAGTTCCGTCCATCTAGCTTTCTTT.

The chain carries TRBV14 and TRBJ2-7, with D possibly matching TRBD2 (5 bases). The V end lost 4 bases, the J end lost 0 bases, and 10 bases lay between the germline ends. There are 14 residues in the CDR3. Germline lookup yields CDR1 SGHDN and CDR2 FVKESK. In DNA, the CDR3 is TGTGCCAGCAGCCGGAGGTTGAACTCCTACGAGCAGTACTTC. Its protein product is CASSRRLNSYEQYF.

The chain joins TRBV14 to TRBJ2-5; D is unresolved. The V gene lost 1 base and the J gene lost 5 bases, with 14 bases spanning the gap. The CDR3 spans 15 residues. Germline V gene data show CDR1 as SGHDN and CDR2 as FVKESK. CDR3: CASSQAKGASETQYF. The CDR3 DNA sequence: TGTGCCAGCAGCCAAGCTAAGGGCGCTTCGGAGACCCAGTACTTC. Looking up the rest from reference TRBV14 and TRBJ2-5 gives the full variable domain: EAGVTQFPSHSVIEKGQTVTLRCDPISGHDNLYWYRRVMGKEIKFLLHFVKESKQDESGMPNNRFLAERTGGTYSTLKVQPAELEDSGVYFCASSQAKGASETQYFGPGTRLLVL.

The chain uses TRBV11-2 and TRBJ1-6; 9 positions match TRBD1. The CDR3 length is 14 residues. With 2 bases clipped from V and 9 bases from J, the junction kept 2 bases outside the gene matches. Germline V gene sequence: CDR1 SGHAT, CDR2 FQNNGV. The CDR3 sequence is CASSLRDRASPLHF. The CDR3 DNA sequence: TGTGCCAGCAGCTTAAGGGACAGGGCTTCACCCCTCCACTTT.

The sample holds one count of this clone. V is TRBV30 and J is TRBJ2-7, with 9 nucleotides matching TRBD2. The length of the CDR3 is 13 residues. The V and J ends lost 4 bases and 3 bases, in that order; junction bases with no gene match: 4. Germline loops: CDR1 GTSNPN, CDR2 SVGIG (reference sequence). CDR3 residues: CAWIRRGGYEQYF. CDR3 DNA sequence: TGTGCCTGGATTAGGCGGGGGGGCTACGAGCAGTACTTC.

The rearrangement links TRBV30 to TRBJ2-7; no clear D gene. Germline values: CDR1 GTSNPN, CDR2 SVGIG (reference sequence). V gave up 0 bases and J gave up 7 bases, with 10 bases separating them. The CDR3 is made up of 12 amino acids. The CDR3 nucleotides are TGTGCCTGGAGTGTGGCCAGAACTGAGCAGTACTTC. This translates into CAWSVARTEQYF.

This clone was seen once. The chain employs TRBV19 and TRBJ1-5; D ambiguous. The germline V gene has CDR1 LNHDA and CDR2 SQIVND (reference sequence). This CDR3 is 15 amino acids long. Trimming removed 7 bases at V and 1 base at J, with 14 bases between. CDR3 in amino acids: CASMGLGGSNQPQHF. The DNA of the CDR3 is TGTGCCAGTATGGGATTGGGTGGGAGCAATCAGCCCCAGCATTTT.

In this sample, this clone turned up a few times. This rearrangement joins TRBV6-6 to TRBJ1-5, with TRBD1 matching 7 bases. Losses at the gene ends were 7 bases for V and 7 bases for J; bases not matched to a gene: 10. This CDR3 comprises 14 residues. Looked up from germline, CDR1 is MNHNY and CDR2 is SVGAGI (reference sequence). This chain's CDR3 is CASNRVDRRQPQHF. CDR3 DNA sequence: TGTGCCAGCAATAGGGTGGACAGGCGACAGCCCCAGCATTTT.

This chain uses TRBV19 with TRBJ1-1; D perhaps matches TRBD1 (5 bases). V was pared by 9 bases and J by 4 bases, with 15 bases between. The germline V gene has CDR1 LNHDA and CDR2 SQIVND (reference sequence). The length of the CDR3 is 13 residues. The CDR3 DNA follows: TGTGCCAGCGTAAAAACGGGGGGCACTGAAGCTTTCTTT. Protein product: CASVKTGGTEAFF.

In DNA, the CDR3 is TGTGCCACCCGGGGACTAGCGGTCGAAGAGACCCAGTACTTC. Its translation is CATRGLAVEETQYF. The chain couples TRBV15 to TRBJ2-5; 11 bases line up with TRBD2. Germline V gives CDR1 LNHNV, CDR2 YYDKDF (reference sequence). V shed 8 bases, J shed 3 bases, and the junction held 5 bases outside the gene matches. The CDR3 has 14 residues.

The chain is built from TRBV4-1 and TRBJ2-7; D remains ambiguous. The CDR3 sequence is 13 residues long. Germline CDR1 and CDR2: MGHRA and YSYEKL. V was trimmed by 6 bases and J by 3 bases, leaving 12 bases between them. The CDR3 reads CASRGTARYEQYF. CDR3 coding DNA: TGCGCCAGCAGGGGCACCGCCCGCTACGAGCAGTACTTC.

The chain is built from TRBV19 and TRBJ2-3, with 8 bases fitting TRBD2. V lost 3 bases and J lost 4; bases outside the gene matches: 15. There are 18 residues in the CDR3. Per the germline V gene, CDR1 is LNHDA and CDR2 is SQIVND (reference sequence). For the CDR3, the DNA is TGTGCCAGTAGTATCCGGGGCAGTGACAGCGGGAGCTCAGATACGCAGTATTTT. Encoded protein: CASSIRGSDSGSSDTQYF.

The J gene is TRBJ2-1, the V gene TRBV5-1; D remains unclear. This CDR3 contains 16 residues. Germline CDR1 is SGHRS and CDR2 is YFSETQ. With 6 bases removed from V and 3 bases from J, the gap between germline ends came to 19 bases. CDR3 nucleotides: TGCGCCAGCACCCAAGGAACGCGCTCTGGCTACAATGAGCAGTTCTTC. Translation: CASTQGTRSGYNEQFF.

This rearrangement joins TRBV5-1 to TRBJ2-7; TRBD1 matches 7 bases. The germline V gene has CDR1 SGHRS and CDR2 YFSETQ. The CDR3 sequence is 16 residues long. Trimming at V came to 4 bases and at J to 3 bases, leaving 13 bases not matched to a gene. The CDR3 reads CASSVSIGDRLYEQYF. The CDR3 region has the DNA TGCGCCAGCAGCGTTTCGATAGGGGACAGACTCTACGAGCAGTACTTC.

This chain uses TRBV5-1 with TRBJ2-5; either TRBD1 or TRBD2 may fit D (5 bases each). The length of the CDR3 is 13 residues. Per germline, CDR1 SGHRS and CDR2 YFSETQ. Deletions cut 6 bases from V and 7 bases from J, with 16 bases between. The DNA of the CDR3 is TGCGCCAGCACCCAGGCCGGGGCCGGGACCCAGTACTTC. This translates into CASTQAGAGTQYF. The full variable domain, completed using reference TRBV5-1 and TRBJ2-5, is KAGVTQTPRYLIKTRGQQVTLSCSPISGHRSVSWYQQTPGQGLQFLFEYFSETQRNKGNFPGRFSGRQFSNSRSEMNVSTLELGDSALYLCASTQAGAGTQYFGPGTRLLVL.

J is TRBJ2-7 and V is TRBV7-8; 7 bases match TRBD1. Germline lookup yields CDR1 SGHVS and CDR2 FQNEAQ. With V trimmed by 7 bases and J by 3 bases, 6 bases remained unmatched. This CDR3 comprises 13 residues. The CDR3 region has the DNA TGTGCCAGCACCATAGGGGGCGTCTACGAGCAGTACTTC. Residues: CASTIGGVYEQYF.

The chain recombines TRBV6-9 with TRBJ2-1, with D perhaps matching TRBD1 (6 bases). Per the germline V gene, CDR1 is MNHGY and CDR2 is SVAAGI. V was pared by 8 bases and J by 4 bases, with 18 bases between. The CDR3 has 15 amino acids. The CDR3 coding sequence is TGTGCCAGCCCTCTCGGGACAAGGGTGTACAATGAGCAGTTCTTC. It is translated as CASPLGTRVYNEQFF.

The rearrangement uses TRBV7-9 and TRBJ2-1; no firm D call. From germline, CDR1 is SEHNR and CDR2 FQNEAQ (reference sequence). The V end lost 6 bases, the J end lost 4 bases, and 4 bases lay between the germline ends. The CDR3 contains 11 residues. CDR3 sequence: CASRGYNEQFF. DNA for the CDR3: TGTGCCAGCAGGGGGTACAATGAGCAGTTCTTC.

J is TRBJ2-2 and V is TRBV5-1; the match to TRBD1 covers 8 bases. CDR3 length: 16 residues. The ends lost 2 bases at V and 4 bases at J; junction bases unmatched: 7. Germline CDR1 and CDR2: SGHRS and YFSETQ. This CDR3 is CASSFVQGAITGELFF. CDR3 nucleotide sequence: TGCGCCAGCAGCTTTGTCCAGGGGGCAATCACCGGGGAGCTGTTTTTT.

The chain carries TRBV20-1 and TRBJ1-2, with D maybe TRBD1 (6 bases). This CDR3 region has 11 residues. Trimming took off 5 bases at V and 8 bases at J, with 12 bases between the two ends. CDR1 is DFQATT, CDR2 SNEGSKA, per germline (reference sequence). The CDR3 DNA reads TGCAGTGCTGTCACAGGGAAGGGCTACACCTTC. Translated: CSAVTGKGYTF.

The V and J genes are TRBV13 and TRBJ2-1, with D possibly TRBD2 on 6 matching bases. The V end was cut by 4 bases, the J end by 1 base, with 17 bases between. This CDR3 has 17 amino acids. Germline values: CDR1 PRHDT, CDR2 FYEKMQ (reference sequence). The CDR3 coding sequence is TGTGCCAGCAGCTCAAGCGGGTGGGGGTCGTCCTACAATGAGCAGTTCTTC. It codes for CASSSSGWGSSYNEQFF.

This clone was detected a few times. V gene TRBV15 combines with J gene TRBJ1-5; 9 positions match TRBD1. The V gene's germline CDR1 is LNHNV and CDR2 YYDKDF (reference sequence). The length of the CDR3 is 18 residues. V shed 0 bases, J shed 4 bases, and the junction held 10 bases outside the gene matches. DNA for the CDR3: TGTGCCACCAGCAGAGATCTAAAGCCGGACAGGGGAAATCAGCCCCAGCATTTT. It codes for CATSRDLKPDRGNQPQHF. The variable domain in full, with the rest retrieved from reference TRBV15 and TRBJ1-5, is DAMVIQNPRYQVTQFGKPVTLSCSQTLNHNVMYWYQQKSSQAPKLLFHYYDKDFNNEADTPDNFQSRRPNTSFCFLDIRSPGLGDTAMYLCATSRDLKPDRGNQPQHFGDGTRLSIL.